The T cell receptor beta chain under discussion was sequenced for a study of tumor-infiltrating lymphocytes in oesophageal squamous cell carcinoma. A single record per CDR3 protein comes from TCRdb applying MiXCR to the PCR reads. The sample holds some 19,000 distinct CDR3 sequences; about 35% are singletons and the top ten take 9% to 13%. The V gene's germline CDR1 is WSHSY and CDR2 SAAADI. This CDR3 spans 15 amino acids. The specimen sequenced was esophageal tumor tissue. This sequence joins TRBV10-2 and TRBJ2-4; weak D call: TRBD2 (5 bases). Judging by the DNA end, TRBJ2-7 fits better; the J call may be wrong. The source is a male donor with esophageal squamous cell carcinoma. The CDR3 region is CATNLGEGATYEQYF. The CDR3 DNA reads as TGCGCCACCAATCTAGGCGAGGGAGCAACCTACGAGCAGTACTTC.